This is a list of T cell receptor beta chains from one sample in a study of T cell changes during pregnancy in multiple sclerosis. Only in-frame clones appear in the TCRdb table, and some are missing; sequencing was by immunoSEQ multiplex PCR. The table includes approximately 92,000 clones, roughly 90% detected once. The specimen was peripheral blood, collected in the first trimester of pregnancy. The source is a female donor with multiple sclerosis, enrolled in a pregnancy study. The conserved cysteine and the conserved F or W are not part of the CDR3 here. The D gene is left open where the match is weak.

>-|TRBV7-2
ASSGHRIQETQY
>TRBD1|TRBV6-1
ASSYDRVHTEAF
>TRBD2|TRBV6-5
ASTSSGSSYEQY
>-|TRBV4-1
ASSQVSGGGAYNEQF
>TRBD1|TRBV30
AWSADRGSTEAF
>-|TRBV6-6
ASTQGGGWTEAF
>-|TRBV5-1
ASSLRAGWIGNEQY
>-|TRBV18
ASSSMEGTEAF
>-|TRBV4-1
ASSQDRGTNEKLF
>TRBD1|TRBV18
ASSPSDRGNQPQH
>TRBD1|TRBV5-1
ASSTWRREDRGVGNEQF
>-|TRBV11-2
ASSSLTDTQY
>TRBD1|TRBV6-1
ASSDITGGDTQY
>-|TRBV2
ASSHESSGANVLT
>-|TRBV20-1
SARVAETQY
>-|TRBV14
ASPYRQHYEQY
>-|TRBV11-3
ASSLTVYGYT
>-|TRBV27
ASKEGGTHLSGYT
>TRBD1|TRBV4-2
ASSQAGTADYEQY
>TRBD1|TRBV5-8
ASSGGQGGWNEQF
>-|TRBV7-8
ASSPRESSTGELF
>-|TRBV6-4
ASSPLGVSGANVLT
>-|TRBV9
ASSAGVGNTEAF
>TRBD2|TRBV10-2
ASSELAGGEYEQY
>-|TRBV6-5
ASSYSGAGDTEAF
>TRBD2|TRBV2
ASRGGAVNNEQF
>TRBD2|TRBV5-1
ASSRSGSGSGANVLT
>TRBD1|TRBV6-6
ASSYSYRGVYNEQF